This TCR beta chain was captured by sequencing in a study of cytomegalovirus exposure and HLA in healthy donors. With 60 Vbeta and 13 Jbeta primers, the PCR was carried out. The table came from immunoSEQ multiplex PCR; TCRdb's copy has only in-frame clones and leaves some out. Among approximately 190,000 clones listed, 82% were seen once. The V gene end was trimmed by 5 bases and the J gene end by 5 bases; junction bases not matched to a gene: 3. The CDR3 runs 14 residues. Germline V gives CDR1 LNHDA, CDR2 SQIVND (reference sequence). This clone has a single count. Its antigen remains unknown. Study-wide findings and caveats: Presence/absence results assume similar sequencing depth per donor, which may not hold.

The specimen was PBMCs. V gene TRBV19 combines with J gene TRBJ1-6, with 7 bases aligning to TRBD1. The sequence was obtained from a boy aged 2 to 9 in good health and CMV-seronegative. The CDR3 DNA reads TGTGCCAGTAGTGGTCAGGGGGATAATTCACCCCTCCACTTT. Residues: CASSGQGDNSPLHF. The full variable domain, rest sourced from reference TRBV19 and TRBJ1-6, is DGGITQSPKYLFRKEGQNVTLSCEQNLNHDAMYWYRQDPGQGLRLIYYSQIVNDFQKGDIAEGYSVSREKKESFPLTVTSAQKNPTAFYLCASSGQGDNSPLHFGNGTRLTVT.